This TCR beta chain was captured by sequencing in a study of cytomegalovirus exposure and HLA in healthy donors. Study-level results: It is likely that the observed cluster of highly shared sequence variants was a sequencing artifact. Sequences of the TCR beta chain were said to predict the HLA-A and HLA-B alleles of most subjects accurately.

Primers: 60 Vbeta forward and 13 Jbeta reverse. TCRdb's copy holds only in-frame clones and misses some; the assay was immunoSEQ multiplex PCR. Of about 160,000 clones detected, approximately 70% appear once; the ten largest clones hold 7% to 7.5%. The CDR3 is 11 residues long. Germline CDR1 and CDR2: DFQATT and SNEGSKA (reference sequence). Trimming took 3 bases from V and 12 from J, leaving 11 bases between them. This clone was seen more than once but under ten times. Antigen: not known. Sequencing used PBMCs. This TCR derives from a man aged 40-49 years in good health and CMV-seropositive. The chain has TRBV20-1 and TRBJ1-4, with D possibly being TRBD1 (5 bases). The CDR3 loop reads CSARGTGELFF. Written as DNA, the CDR3 is TGCAGTGCTAGGGGGACGGGAGAACTGTTTTTT.